Listed here are 7 T cell receptor beta chains from one sample, sequenced in a study of spatial heterogeneity in lung cancer. General study points: Mutation counts in tumors were tracked by counts of expanded intratumoral alpha and beta TCRs.

TCRdb processed the 5' RACE reads anew with MiXCR; each CDR3 protein has one entry. The sample gives 24,000 or so distinct CDR3 sequences, around 8.8% of which show up once; around 7% is in the top ten. Antigen specificity for these receptors is unknown. Noted time point: sample taken at primary tumor resection. The sequences come from lung tumor tissue, collected at surgery. These receptors were collected from a male donor with early-stage non-small cell lung cancer.

This clonotype was found many times. In nucleotides, the CDR3 is TGTGCCAGCAGCTTATGGGGCAGGGAGGACACTGAAGCTTTCTTT. Its translation is CASSLWGREDTEAFF. The rearrangement links TRBV7-2 to TRBJ1-1, with D tentatively TRBD1 (5 bases). The V and J ends lost 2 bases and 3 bases respectively, with 13 bases between them. CDR3 length: 15 amino acids. The germline V gene has CDR1 SGHTA and CDR2 FQGNSA.

This clonotype occurred a few times. The chain uses TRBV28 and TRBJ1-2; the D is unclear. V shed 6 bases and J shed 0 bases, with 11 bases lying between them. This CDR3 is 14 amino acids long. CDR1 and CDR2 from the germline V gene are MDHEN and SYDVKM. The CDR3 sequence: CASRAGGPNYGYTF. The DNA for the CDR3 is TGTGCCAGCAGGGCAGGTGGACCTAACTATGGCTACACCTTC.

This clonotype was detected ten times or more. The chain employs TRBV29-1 and TRBJ2-7, with TRBD1 as a possible D gene (7 bases). V gave up 5 bases and J gave up 6 bases, with 17 bases separating them. The CDR3 length is 13 residues. The germline V gene has CDR1 SQVTM and CDR2 ANQGSEA. This CDR3 reads CSVLEAGGIEQYF. The CDR3 DNA is TGCAGCGTTTTGGAGGCAGGGGGGATCGAGCAGTACTTC.

The chain employs TRBV29-1 and TRBJ1-1; D gene unclear. In germline, CDR1 is SQVTM, CDR2 ANQGSEA. The CDR3 runs 14 residues. V was shortened by 4 bases and J by 3 bases, with 15 bases between the two germline ends. The CDR3 here is CSVGGGIADTEAFF. The CDR3 coding sequence is TGCAGCGTTGGAGGAGGCATCGCGGACACTGAAGCTTTCTTT.

The table lists this clonotype with many counts. The chain recombines TRBV10-2 with TRBJ2-5, with a tentative D call TRBD1 (7 bases). The germline V gene encodes CDR1 WSHSY and CDR2 SAAADI. There are 14 residues in the CDR3. V dropped 3 bases and J dropped 5 bases, with 13 bases sitting between them. The CDR3 DNA reads as TGCGCCAGCAGTGATACGACAGGGAGGGAGACCCAGTACTTC. It codes for CASSDTTGRETQYF.

This clonotype was observed a handful of times. This sequence joins TRBV20-1 and TRBJ2-3, with TRBD1 as a possible D gene (6 bases). The V gene's germline CDR1 is DFQATT and CDR2 SNEGSKA (reference sequence). V lost 3 bases and J lost 3, with 13 bases in between. The CDR3 is made up of 14 amino acids. CDR3 protein: CSASGAGVTDTQYF. Here the CDR3 DNA reads TGCAGTGCTAGTGGGGCAGGGGTGACAGATACGCAGTATTTT.

This clonotype was observed at least ten times. The chain combines TRBV7-2 with TRBJ2-5, with TRBD2 matching 12 bases. The ends lost 5 bases at V and 0 bases at J; junction bases unmatched: 7. The CDR3 consists of 17 residues. Germline V gives CDR1 SGHTA, CDR2 FQGNSA. The CDR3 loop is CASSNLAGGPNQETQYF. DNA of the CDR3: TGTGCCAGCAGCAACCTAGCGGGAGGGCCCAACCAAGAGACCCAGTACTTC.